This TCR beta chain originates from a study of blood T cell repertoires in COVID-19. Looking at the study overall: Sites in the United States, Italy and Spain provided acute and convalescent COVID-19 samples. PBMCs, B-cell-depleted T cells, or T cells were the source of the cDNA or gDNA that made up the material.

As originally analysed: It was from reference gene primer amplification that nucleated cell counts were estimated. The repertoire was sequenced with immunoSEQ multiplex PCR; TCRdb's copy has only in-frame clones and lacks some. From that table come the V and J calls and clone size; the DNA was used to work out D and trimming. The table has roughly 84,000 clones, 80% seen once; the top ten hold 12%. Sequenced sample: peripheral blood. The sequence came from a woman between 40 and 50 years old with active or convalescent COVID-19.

CDR3 sequence: CASSLGRGQYF. The CDR3 DNA follows: TGTGCCAGCAGCTTAGGCCGGGGGCAGTACTTC. The genes are TRBV7-9 and TRBJ2-7, with a possible D match to TRBD2 (5 bases). Germline V lookup: CDR1 SEHNR, CDR2 FQNEAQ (reference sequence). The CDR3 spans 11 residues. V gave up 1 base and J gave up 9 bases, with 7 bases separating them.